This T cell receptor beta chain derives from a study of blood T cell repertoires in COVID-19. Study details: Specimens from acute and convalescent COVID-19 originated in the United States, Italy and Spain.

Authors' processing steps: The authors estimated nucleated cell counts from reference gene primer amplification. The protocol was immunoSEQ multiplex PCR, while the TCRdb copy is restricted to in-frame clones and leaves out a portion. V and J calls and clone size are as listed in that table; D and trimming were resolved from the DNA. The sample has about 110,000 clones; approximately 80% are singletons. CDR3 size: 14 residues. Germline V lookup: CDR1 SGHAT, CDR2 FQNNGV. Trimming took off 2 bases at V and 7 bases at J, with 14 bases between the two ends. The sequencing sample was made of peripheral blood. The clonotype was recovered from a woman aged 50 to 60 with acute or convalescent COVID-19. The rearrangement uses TRBV11-2 and TRBJ1-1; D is perhaps TRBD1 (6 bases). The chain's CDR3 is CASSLNVPGVEAFF. The CDR3 DNA follows: TGTGCCAGCAGCTTAAACGTCCCAGGGGTTGAAGCTTTCTTT.